The T cell receptor beta chain under discussion was sequenced for a study of T cell responses to AZD1222 COVID-19 vaccine. The method was immunoSEQ multiplex PCR; TCRdb's version includes in-frame clones alone and lacks a portion of them. The sample includes approximately 110,000 clones, roughly nine tenths of them seen just once. CDR1 is SGHRS, CDR2 YFSETQ, per germline. The CDR3 totals 15 residues. V gave up 0 bases and J gave up 7 bases; unmatched junction bases: 8. The TCR was taken from an adult who received the AZD1222 COVID-19 vaccine. V usage is TRBV5-1 and J usage is TRBJ2-7; 9 bases fit TRBD2. Sequencing used peripheral blood, obtained 28 days after the second AZD1222 dose. CDR3 bases: TGCGCCAGCAGCTTGGGTAGCGGGAGAGCACGGGAGCAGTACTTC. This gives the protein CASSLGSGRAREQYF.